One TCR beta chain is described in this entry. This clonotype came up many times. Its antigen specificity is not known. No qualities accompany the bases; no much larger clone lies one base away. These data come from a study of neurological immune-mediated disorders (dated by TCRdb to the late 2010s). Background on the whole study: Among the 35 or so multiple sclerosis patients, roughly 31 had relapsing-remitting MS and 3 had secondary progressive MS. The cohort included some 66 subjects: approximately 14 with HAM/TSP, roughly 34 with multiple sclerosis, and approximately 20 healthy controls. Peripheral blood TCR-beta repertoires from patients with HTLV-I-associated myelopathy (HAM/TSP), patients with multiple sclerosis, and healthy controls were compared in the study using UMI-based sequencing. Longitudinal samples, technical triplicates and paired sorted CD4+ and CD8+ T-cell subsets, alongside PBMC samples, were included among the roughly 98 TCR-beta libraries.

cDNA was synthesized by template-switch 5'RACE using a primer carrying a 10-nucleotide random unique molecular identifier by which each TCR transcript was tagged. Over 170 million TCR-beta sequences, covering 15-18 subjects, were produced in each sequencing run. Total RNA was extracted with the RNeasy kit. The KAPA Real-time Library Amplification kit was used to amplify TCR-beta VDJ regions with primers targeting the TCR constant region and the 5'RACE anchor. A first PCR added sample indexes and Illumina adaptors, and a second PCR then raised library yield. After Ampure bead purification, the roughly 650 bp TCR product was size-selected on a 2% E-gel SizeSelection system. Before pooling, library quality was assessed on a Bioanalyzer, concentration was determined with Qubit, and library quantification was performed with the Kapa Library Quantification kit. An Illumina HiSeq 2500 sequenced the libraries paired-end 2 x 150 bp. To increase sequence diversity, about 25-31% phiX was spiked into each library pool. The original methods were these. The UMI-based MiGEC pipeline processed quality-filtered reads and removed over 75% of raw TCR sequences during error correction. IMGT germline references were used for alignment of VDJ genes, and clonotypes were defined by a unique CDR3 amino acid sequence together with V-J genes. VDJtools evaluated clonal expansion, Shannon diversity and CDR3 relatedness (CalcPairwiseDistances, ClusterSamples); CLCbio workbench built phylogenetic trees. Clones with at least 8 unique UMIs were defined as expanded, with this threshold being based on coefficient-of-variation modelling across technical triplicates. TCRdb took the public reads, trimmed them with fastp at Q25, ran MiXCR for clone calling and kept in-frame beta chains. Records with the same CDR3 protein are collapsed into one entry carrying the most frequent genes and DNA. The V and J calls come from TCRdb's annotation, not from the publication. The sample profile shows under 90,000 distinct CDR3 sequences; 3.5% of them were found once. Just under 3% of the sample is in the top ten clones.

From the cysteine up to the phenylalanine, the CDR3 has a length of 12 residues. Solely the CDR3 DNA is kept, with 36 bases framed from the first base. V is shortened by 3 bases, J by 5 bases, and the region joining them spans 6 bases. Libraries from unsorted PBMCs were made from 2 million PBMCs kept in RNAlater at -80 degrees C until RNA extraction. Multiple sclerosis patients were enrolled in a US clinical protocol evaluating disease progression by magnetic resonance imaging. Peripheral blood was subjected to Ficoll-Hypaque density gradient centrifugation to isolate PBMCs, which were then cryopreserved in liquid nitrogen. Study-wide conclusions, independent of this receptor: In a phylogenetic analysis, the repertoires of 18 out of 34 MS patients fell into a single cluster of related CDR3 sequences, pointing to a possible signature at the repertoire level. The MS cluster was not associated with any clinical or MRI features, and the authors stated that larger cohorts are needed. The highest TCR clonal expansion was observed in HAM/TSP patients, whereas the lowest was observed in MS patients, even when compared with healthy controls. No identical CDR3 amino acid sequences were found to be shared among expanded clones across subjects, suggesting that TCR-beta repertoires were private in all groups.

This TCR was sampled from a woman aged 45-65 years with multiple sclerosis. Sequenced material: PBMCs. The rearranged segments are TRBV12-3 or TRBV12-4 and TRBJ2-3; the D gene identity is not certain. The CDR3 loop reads CASSFSVDTQYF. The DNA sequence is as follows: TGTGCCAGCAGTTTTTCAGTAGATACGCAGTATTTT.